This T cell receptor beta chain is drawn from a study of T cell repertoires in cytomegalovirus infection. The wider study: Both CMV infection and a matching HLA type were indicated by public TCR beta signatures.

CDR3 length equals 13 residues. Trimming left V 0 bases short and J 3 bases short, with 6 bases between. CDR1 and CDR2 (germline): SGHNT, YYREEE (reference sequence). Study-wide findings and caveats: Identification of carriers of CMV plus the relevant HLA was performed using cumulative public TCR beta family frequency.

On this clonotype: Its matching antigen is unknown.

Via MiXCR, TCRdb re-called the reads, giving one row per CDR3 protein. The sample shows more than 65,000 distinct CDR3 sequences, 40% to 50% of them seen only once. The TCR originated in a human donor in good health (CMV status not recorded). Some clones in this sample may be carry-over from other donors' samples. The sample in question was CD8+ T cells from cultured PBMCs, obtained from culture after CMV antigen stimulation. This sequence joins TRBV5-4 and TRBJ2-5; D gene unclear. The CDR3 coding sequence is TGTGCCAGCAGCTTGGGGAACGAAGAGACCCAGTACTTC. This translates into CASSLGNEETQYF.